Detailed here is one T cell receptor beta chain. This CDR3 has 17 residues. V was cut by 5 bases and J by 0 bases, with 20 bases left in between. The germline CDR1 and CDR2 sequences are KGHSH and LQKENI. Authors' data handling: Cell counts per sample came from amplifying reference gene primers. The data were produced by immunoSEQ multiplex PCR, yet TCRdb's version contains in-frame clones alone and is incomplete. D and trimming were read from the DNA, whereas the V and J calls and clone size are those reported in that table. In the table there are approximately 200,000 clones, roughly nine tenths of which are singletons. The data stem from a study of blood T cell repertoires in COVID-19.

The sequenced sample was peripheral blood. The clonotype comes from a woman aged 45-65 years with acute or convalescent COVID-19. This rearrangement joins TRBV18 to TRBJ2-7, with D hard to call. CDR3 amino acids: CASSMVGLRRSSYEQYF. DNA of the CDR3: TGTGCCAGCTCAATGGTAGGTTTGCGCCGGAGCTCCTACGAGCAGTACTTC.